This record covers a single T cell receptor (beta chain). Its antigen is currently unknown. Every single donor gave one heparinised blood draw, and these averaged about 116 mL. Trimming at V came to 4 bases and at J to 5 bases, leaving 12 bases not matched to a gene. This CDR3 comprises 15 residues. Germline CDR1 SGHRS, CDR2 YFSETQ. These data come from a study of beta chain features in type 1 diabetes. The study, taken as a whole, reports: Compared with healthy donors, patients appeared to share more similar naive, central memory and regulatory TCRB repertoires. cDNA-based sequencing might over-represent cells highly expressing TCR.

Expressed TCRB transcripts were sequenced, since all the RNA that had been isolated was reverse transcribed. Only in-frame clones appear in the TCRdb table, and some are missing; sequencing was by immunoSEQ multiplex PCR. This table holds about 290,000 clones, about 7.8% found once. The sequence derives from a woman between 18 and 30 years old in good health. This chain uses TRBV5-1 with TRBJ2-7, with 7 bases that match TRBD1. Sequencing was performed on central memory CD4+ T cells from blood. For the CDR3, the DNA is TGCGCCAGCAGCCCAAGGGGACAGTATCCGGACGAGCAGTACTTC. Protein product: CASSPRGQYPDEQYF.